What follows are 18 T cell receptor beta chains derived from one specimen sequenced in a study of cytomegalovirus exposure and HLA in healthy donors. Produced via immunoSEQ multiplex PCR; TCRdb's table is partial and in-frame only. The sample consists of 130,000 or so clones, around nine tenths of them appearing once. Input material: PBMCs. The receptor source for this set is a man in his thirties or forties in good health and CMV-seronegative.

The chain links TRBV6-5 to TRBJ2-1; a weak D match, TRBD2 (5 bases). Germline values: CDR1 MNHEY, CDR2 SVGAGI. The V end was cut by 2 bases, the J end by 2 bases, with 13 bases between. CDR3 size: 16 residues. The CDR3 region is CASSYIAGVAYNEQFF. DNA for the CDR3: TGTGCCAGCAGTTACATTGCCGGGGTCGCCTACAATGAGCAGTTCTTC.

The chain has TRBV6-7 and TRBJ2-1; TRBD2 might be the D (5 bases). TRBV6-7 is an open reading frame whose function is uncertain. Between the trimmed V and J ends, which lost 7 bases and 0 bases, there was a span of 19 bases. The CDR3 is 17 amino acids. In nucleotides, the CDR3 is TGTGCCAGCACCTTCCGGGGAGCCCCGAGCTCCTACAATGAGCAGTTCTTC. Encoded protein: CASTFRGAPSSYNEQFF.

This clone was seen just once. The rearrangement joins TRBV7-2 to TRBJ2-7; TRBD1 matches at 8 bases. CDR3 size: 16 residues. Germline lookup yields CDR1 SGHTA and CDR2 FQGNSA. V lost 5 bases to trimming and J lost 5 bases; unmatched junction nucleotides: 14. CDR3 in DNA: TGTGCCAGCAGCGCCGGACAGGGCTTTCTCGGGGACGAGCAGTACTTC. It specifies CASSAGQGFLGDEQYF.

The chain combines TRBV18 with TRBJ2-7; 11 bases are a match to TRBD1. J gave up 3 bases and V 6 bases, and 7 bases lay outside the gene matches. Germline CDR1 reads KGHSH; CDR2 reads LQKENI. This CDR3 spans 15 amino acids. The DNA for the CDR3 is TGTGCCAGCTCGCGGGGACAGGGGGAAATCTACGAGCAGTACTTC. Residues: CASSRGQGEIYEQYF.

In this sample, this clone turned up once. The CDR3 region is CASSSLWGQQMNTEAFF. DNA for the CDR3: TGTGCCAGCAGCTCATTATGGGGACAGCAAATGAACACTGAAGCTTTCTTT. This rearrangement joins TRBV5-4 to TRBJ1-1, with TRBD1 matching 7 bases. The CDR3 totals 17 residues. Per the germline V gene, CDR1 is SGHNT and CDR2 is YYREEE (reference sequence). J gave up 0 bases and V 3 bases, and 11 bases lay outside the gene matches.

The CDR3 nucleotides are TGTGCCAGCAGCGGCCCTCGACTAGCGGGGGGGCCGAGCCCCGGAGAGACCCAGTACTTC. Its protein product is CASSGPRLAGGPSPGETQYF. The chain is built from TRBV13 and TRBJ2-5, with TRBD2 matching over 14 bases. V shed 5 bases and J 4 bases; nucleotides not matched to a gene: 18. Germline values: CDR1 PRHDT, CDR2 FYEKMQ (reference sequence). This CDR3 is 20 amino acids long.

V gene TRBV11-2 combines with J gene TRBJ2-1, with D perhaps matching TRBD2 (6 bases). V was cut by 5 bases and J by 0 bases, with 14 bases left in between. The CDR3 length is 16 residues. Germline V CDR1 and CDR2: SGHAT, FQNNGV. In nucleotides, the CDR3 is TGTGCCAGCAGCCCGGTTGGGGGGAGCTCCTACAATGAGCAGTTCTTC. Translation gives CASSPVGGSSYNEQFF.

V and J are TRBV6-4 and TRBJ2-2, with 9 bases fitting TRBD2. Germline-derived CDR1 and CDR2 are MRHNA and SNTAGT. CDR3 length: 16 residues. Losses at the gene ends were 0 bases for V and 5 bases for J; bases not matched to a gene: 4. The CDR3: CASSDSPLAGTGELFF. CDR3 sequence (DNA): TGTGCCAGCAGTGACTCGCCGCTAGCGGGGACCGGGGAGCTGTTTTTT.

J is TRBJ2-7 and V is TRBV29-1; possible D gene TRBD2, 5 bases. Per the germline V gene, CDR1 is SQVTM and CDR2 is ANQGSEA. Trimming removed 0 bases at V and 5 bases at J, with 11 bases between. The CDR3 consists of 13 residues. In DNA form, the CDR3 reads TGCAGCGTTGAAGAAGAGGGTTCTAACGAGCAGTACTTC. Protein: CSVEEEGSNEQYF.

This clone was picked up one time. The rearrangement uses TRBV6-6 and TRBJ2-1; 8 bases fit TRBD1. The ends lost 2 bases at V and 9 bases at J; junction bases unmatched: 9. The CDR3 length is 15 residues. Germline CDR1 reads MNHNY; CDR2 reads SVGAGI (reference sequence). CDR3 sequence: CASSYDDRGLSEQFF. The CDR3, as DNA: TGTGCCAGCAGTTACGACGACAGGGGCTTAAGTGAGCAGTTCTTC.

This clone was observed a few times. The chain carries TRBV10-3 and TRBJ1-5, with D unclear. The V gene lost 6 bases and the J gene lost 5 bases, with 11 bases spanning the gap. In germline, CDR1 is ENHRY, CDR2 SYGVKD. The CDR3 runs 13 residues. The chain's CDR3 is CAISSDSYQPQHF. Here the CDR3 DNA reads TGTGCCATCAGCTCCGACTCGTATCAGCCCCAGCATTTT.

In this sample, this clone turned up once. The chain carries TRBV4-3 and TRBJ1-4, with 10 bases aligning to TRBD1. CDR1 and CDR2 from the germline V gene are LGHNA and YSLEER. This CDR3 spans 14 amino acids. J lost 5 bases, V lost 5 bases, and 2 bases had no gene match. The CDR3 nucleotides read TGCGCCAGCAGCTTGACAGGGGGCAATGAAAAACTGTTTTTT. Amino acid sequence: CASSLTGGNEKLFF.

The chain joins TRBV18 to TRBJ2-7, with a weak D call TRBD2 (5 bases). The CDR3 runs to 13 residues. V dropped 5 bases and J dropped 2 bases, with 10 bases sitting between them. Germline CDR1 KGHSH, CDR2 LQKENI. CDR3 bases: TGTGCCAGCTCAGAGGGTAGTACCTACGAGCAGTACTTC. It codes for CASSEGSTYEQYF.

The CDR3 bases are TGTGCCAGCAGCTTCGAACTAGCGGATAGCACAGATACGCAGTATTTT. This codes for CASSFELADSTDTQYF. V gene TRBV13 combines with J gene TRBJ2-3; 8 nucleotides line up with TRBD2. Germline assignment: CDR1 PRHDT and CDR2 FYEKMQ (reference sequence). CDR3 length: 16 amino acids. V shed 3 bases, J shed 0 bases, and the junction held 5 bases outside the gene matches.

The V call is TRBV5-6, the J call TRBJ1-5; TRBD1 aligns across 9 bases. There are 15 residues in the CDR3. Losses at the gene ends were 3 bases for V and 7 bases for J; bases not matched to a gene: 8. Germline V gene sequence: CDR1 SGHDT, CDR2 YYEEEE. The chain's CDR3 is CASSWGDREGQPQHF. The CDR3 DNA reads TGTGCCAGCAGCTGGGGGGACAGGGAAGGCCAGCCCCAGCATTTT. The entire variable domain, with the rest obtained from reference TRBV5-6 and TRBJ1-5, is as follows: DAGVTQSPTHLIKTRGQQVTLRCSPKSGHDTVSWYQQALGQGPQFIFQYYEEEERQRGNFPDRFSGHQFPNYSSELNVNALLLGDSALYLCASSWGDREGQPQHFGDGTRLSIL.

The J gene is TRBJ1-2, the V gene TRBV19; 11 positions match TRBD1. The CDR3 runs 18 residues. Germline V gene sequence: CDR1 LNHDA, CDR2 SQIVND (reference sequence). V lost 2 bases to trimming and J lost 2 bases; unmatched junction nucleotides: 10. CDR3: CASSIPAGTGGSNYGYTF. DNA for the CDR3: TGTGCCAGTAGTATACCAGCGGGGACAGGGGGTTCAAACTATGGCTACACCTTC. Filled out from reference TRBV19 and TRBJ1-2, the complete variable domain reads DGGITQSPKYLFRKEGQNVTLSCEQNLNHDAMYWYRQDPGQGLRLIYYSQIVNDFQKGDIAEGYSVSREKKESFPLTVTSAQKNPTAFYLCASSIPAGTGGSNYGYTFGSGTRLTVV.

The rearrangement uses TRBV7-2 and TRBJ2-7, with a tentative D call TRBD2 (5 bases). With 5 bases removed from V and 1 base from J, the gap between germline ends came to 18 bases. The CDR3 is made up of 16 amino acids. Looked up from germline, CDR1 is SGHTA and CDR2 is FQGNSA. The CDR3, as DNA: TGTGCCAGCAGCCCTTCGGGGTATTCAGCTTCCTACGAGCAGTACTTC. It yields the protein CASSPSGYSASYEQYF.

The rearrangement links TRBV4-1 to TRBJ2-1; 9 nucleotides match TRBD1. This CDR3 is 17 amino acids long. CDR1 is MGHRA and CDR2 is YSYEKL in the germline V gene. Trimming at V came to 0 bases and at J to 6 bases, leaving 9 bases not matched to a gene. The CDR3 sequence: CASSQDPRTGVVNEQFF. The CDR3 DNA reads TGCGCCAGCAGCCAAGATCCTCGGACAGGGGTTGTCAATGAGCAGTTCTTC.